Below are 17 T cell receptor beta chains sequenced from a single sample in a study of blood T cells in healthy people across ages. The second PCR ran roughly 7 to 12 cycles with a sample-barcoded 5' primer and J-beta primers. Each CDR3 protein gets one entry after TCRdb re-called the 5' RACE reads with MiXCR. The sample comprises about 570,000 distinct CDR3 sequences, approximately 25% of which are singletons, and around a sixth rests with the top ten. Sequenced: blood. The source of these receptors is a woman in her 70s in good health.

This clonotype was counted a single time. This rearrangement joins TRBV4-3 to TRBJ2-3; D might be TRBD1 or TRBD2, each matching 6 bases. The germline CDR1 and CDR2 sequences are LGHNA and YSLEER. This CDR3 has 17 residues. V lost 0 bases, J lost 2 bases, and 15 bases lay in between. The CDR3 sequence is CASSQERVGGLTDTQYF. CDR3 nucleotides: TGCGCCAGCAGCCAAGAACGGGTGGGGGGCCTCACAGATACGCAGTATTTT.

The gene calls are TRBV6-2 or TRBV6-3 and TRBJ2-2, with TRBD1 identical over 8 bases. CDR1 and CDR2 (germline): MNHEY, SVGEGT. The CDR3 has 17 amino acids. J lost 3 bases, V lost 2 bases, and 8 bases had no gene match. For the CDR3, the DNA is TGTGCCAGCAGTTACCCCGGACAGGGATCCTACACCGGGGAGCTGTTTTTT. This codes for CASSYPGQGSYTGELFF.

The chain is built from TRBV20-1 and TRBJ1-2; D gene uncertain. Per germline, CDR1 DFQATT and CDR2 SNEGSKA (reference sequence). V lost 0 bases and J 1 base, leaving 6 bases between the germline ends. This CDR3 comprises 13 residues. The CDR3 region is CSARDWDNYGYTF. The DNA for the CDR3 is TGCAGTGCTAGAGATTGGGATAACTATGGCTACACCTTC.

The chain couples TRBV27 to TRBJ2-1, with TRBD1 matching 8 bases. CDR1 is MNHEY and CDR2 is SMNVEV in the germline V gene (reference sequence). This CDR3 is built from 15 residues. The J segment lost 2 bases and the V segment lost 6 bases, leaving 6 bases of the junction unmatched. CDR3 residues: CASRVGQGAYNEQFF. CDR3 nucleotides: TGTGCCAGCAGGGTCGGACAGGGCGCCTACAATGAGCAGTTCTTC.

This clonotype was counted a few times. This chain links TRBV4-3 with TRBJ2-7; TRBD2 matches 11 bases. The germline V gene encodes CDR1 LGHNA and CDR2 YSLEER. V trimming: 1 base; J trimming: 3 bases; junction bases outside the gene matches: 5. The CDR3 is 16 amino acids. CDR3: CASSQATSGGLYEQYF. The CDR3 DNA is TGCGCCAGCAGCCAAGCAACTAGCGGGGGTCTCTACGAGCAGTACTTC.

The chain has TRBV6-6 and TRBJ1-2, with D possibly being TRBD1 (6 bases). The germline V and J ends were trimmed by 2 bases and 8 bases, with 18 bases remaining between them. CDR3 size: 15 residues. Germline CDR1 reads MNHNY; CDR2 reads SVGAGI (reference sequence). The CDR3 sequence is CASSYEPQGPGGYTF. For the CDR3, the DNA is TGTGCCAGCAGTTACGAACCCCAGGGGCCGGGCGGCTACACCTTC.

In regard to this clonotype: Being one base from a much bigger clone, this may be a read error. The chain links TRBV7-2 to TRBJ1-4; D not resolved. V was shortened by 2 bases and J by 5 bases, with 9 bases between the two germline ends. CDR1 and CDR2 from the germline V gene are SGHTA and FQGNSA. The CDR3 totals 14 residues. The CDR3 loop is CASSLRRSNEKLFF. The CDR3 nucleotides read TGTGCCAGCAGCTTACGCAGATCGAATGAAAAACTGTTTTTT.

This clonotype was counted once. This chain connects TRBV10-3 to TRBJ2-1, with TRBD1 matching 8 bases. The CDR3 runs 15 residues. The trim removed 3 bases at V and 7 bases at J, leaving 8 bases unmatched. Germline CDR1 reads ENHRY; CDR2 reads SYGVKD. The CDR3 DNA reads as TGTGCCATCAGTGACGGGCAGGGGGCGAGAAATGAGCAGTTCTTC. It codes for CAISDGQGARNEQFF.

The chain's CDR3 is CSAAAVVGLPQETQYF. DNA of the CDR3: TGCAGTGCTGCCGCCGTGGTAGGACTCCCTCAAGAGACCCAGTACTTC. The J gene is TRBJ2-5, the V gene TRBV20-1, with D possibly being TRBD2 (5 bases). Per germline, CDR1 DFQATT and CDR2 SNEGSKA (reference sequence). The CDR3 has 16 residues. The V end lost 5 bases, the J end lost 2 bases, and 21 bases lay between the germline ends.

This clonotype was observed a few times. This rearrangement joins TRBV4-2 to TRBJ2-5, with 14 bases matching TRBD2. The J call may be mistaken, given a closer DNA end match to TRBJ2-1. The CDR3 extends over 17 amino acids. The V gene's germline CDR1 is LGHNA and CDR2 YNFKEQ. The CDR3 sequence is CASSQDSAGLAGDEQFF. Here the CDR3 DNA reads TGTGCCAGCAGCCAAGATTCTGCGGGACTAGCGGGGGACGAGCAGTTCTTC.

CDR3: CASSQVSGGTFYEQYF. The CDR3 DNA is TGCGCCAGCAGCCAAGTTAGCGGGGGGACGTTCTACGAGCAGTACTTC. The chain carries TRBV4-3 and TRBJ2-7, with TRBD2 identical over 10 bases. CDR3 length: 16 residues. The ends lost 1 base at V and 3 bases at J; junction bases unmatched: 6. Germline V lookup: CDR1 LGHNA, CDR2 YSLEER.

The rearrangement uses TRBV7-6 and TRBJ2-7; TRBD1 matches 10 bases. The V segment lost 1 base and the J segment 5 bases; nucleotides outside the gene matches: 2. Germline V gene data show CDR1 as SGHVS and CDR2 as FNYEAQ. This CDR3 is built from 14 residues. CDR3 region: CASSLVGTGDEQYF. The CDR3 DNA follows: TGTGCCAGCAGCTTAGTAGGGACAGGGGACGAGCAGTACTTC.

This clonotype was counted only a few times. The chain has TRBV4-2 and TRBJ2-1, with 8 positions matching TRBD2. Germline trimming cut 4 bases from V and 7 bases from J; bases unmatched to any gene: 12. CDR1 and CDR2 (germline): LGHNA, YNFKEQ. This CDR3 is 16 amino acids long. CDR3 sequence: CASSRLGTSGGNEQFF. The DNA of the CDR3 is TGTGCCAGCAGCCGCCTAGGAACTAGCGGAGGGAATGAGCAGTTCTTC.

This clonotype was seen just once. In nucleotides, the CDR3 is TGCAGTGCTAGAGATCATCCCGGGGGGGACTGGTACGAGCAGTACTTC. It translates to CSARDHPGGDWYEQYF. The chain employs TRBV20-1 and TRBJ2-5, with 8 bases matching TRBD2. The DNA end lines up better with TRBJ2-7; the J call may be wrong. The CDR3 loop spans 16 amino acids. Germline CDR1 reads DFQATT; CDR2 reads SNEGSKA (reference sequence).

This clonotype was picked up a small number of times. The genes are TRBV20-1 and TRBJ1-1; the D is unclear. Per germline, CDR1 DFQATT and CDR2 SNEGSKA (reference sequence). The CDR3 has 12 amino acids. V lost 3 bases and J 7 bases, leaving 12 bases between the germline ends. The CDR3: CSARTDAYEAFF. As DNA, the CDR3 is TGCAGTGCTAGGACGGACGCCTATGAAGCTTTCTTT.

The chain links TRBV5-4 to TRBJ2-3, with TRBD2 identical over 15 bases. The ends lost 4 bases at V and 4 bases at J; junction bases unmatched: 4. This CDR3 has 16 residues. Germline lookup yields CDR1 SGHNT and CDR2 YYREEE (reference sequence). The CDR3 region has the DNA TGTGCCAGCAGCAGGACTAGCGGGGGGGTATCAGATACGCAGTATTTT. Its protein is CASSRTSGGVSDTQYF.

V is TRBV7-3 and J is TRBJ2-2, with 13 nucleotides matching TRBD2. CDR1 and CDR2 (germline): SGHTA, FQGTGA. With V trimmed by 3 bases and J by 8 bases, 3 bases remained unmatched. The CDR3 extends over 15 amino acids. The CDR3 loop reads CASSFGTSGEGELFF. The CDR3 DNA is TGTGCCAGCAGCTTCGGGACTAGCGGGGAGGGGGAGCTGTTTTTT. The full variable domain, rest sourced from reference TRBV7-3 and TRBJ2-2, is GAGVSQTPSNKVTEKGKYVELRCDPISGHTALYWYRQSLGQGPEFLIYFQGTGAADDSGLPNDRFFAVRPEGSVSTLKIQRTERGDSAVYLCASSFGTSGEGELFFGEGSRLTVL.